This TCR beta chain was sequenced during a study of blood T cell repertoires in COVID-19. Everyone who took part was roughly 18 to 89 years old, and they came from roughly 25 US areas. The CDR3 loop spans 16 amino acids. Losses at the gene ends were 4 bases for V and 2 bases for J; bases not matched to a gene: 5. The germline CDR1 and CDR2 sequences are SGHNT and YYREEE (reference sequence). Repertoires were generated with immunoSEQ multiplex PCR, while TCRdb's copy carries only in-frame clones and drops some. The repertoire holds roughly 180,000 clones, with about nine tenths as singletons. The clonotype originates from a woman in her 30s who had recovered from COVID-19. This chain joins TRBV5-4 and TRBJ2-6; 8 bases are a match to TRBD1. The sample comprised PBMCs or T cells enriched from blood (not recorded which). The CDR3 loop reads CASSAPTGAGANVLTF. The CDR3 nucleotides are TGTGCCAGCAGCGCTCCGACAGGGGCTGGGGCCAACGTCCTGACTTTC.